This T cell receptor beta chain was captured by sequencing in a study of blood T cell repertoires in COVID-19. Overall study: Sites in the United States, Italy and Spain provided acute and convalescent COVID-19 samples. PBMCs, B-cell-depleted T cells, or T cells were the source of the cDNA or gDNA that made up the material.

Authors' processing steps: Reference gene primer amplification in the assay estimated nucleated cell counts. Here immunoSEQ multiplex PCR was the method, and the copy in TCRdb shows in-frame clones only, minus some. That table furnishes V, J and clone size, whereas the DNA furnished D and trimming. The top ten hold roughly 37% of the sample, which has about 140,000 clones, over 80% seen once. This clone was counted only a few times. With V trimmed by 3 bases and J by 2 bases, 7 bases remained unmatched. Germline assignment: CDR1 SGHTS and CDR2 YDEGEE. There are 16 residues in the CDR3. V usage is TRBV5-8 and J usage is TRBJ1-5, with 8 bases matching TRBD1. The specimen was peripheral blood. This TCR came from a man in his fifties who had recovered from COVID-19. The CDR3 reads CASSSLQGVGNQPQHF. The CDR3 coding sequence is TGTGCCAGCAGCTCCTTACAGGGGGTCGGCAATCAGCCCCAGCATTTT.